This passage covers 5 T cell receptor beta chains from one sample sequenced in a study of early T cells in non-severe SARS-CoV-2 infection. Using its own MiXCR run on the 5' RACE reads, TCRdb lists one record per CDR3 protein. This table has fewer than 55,000 distinct CDR3 sequences, under 9.5% appearing once. Sequenced material: whole blood. These receptors came from an adult who was a healthcare worker with PCR-confirmed SARS-CoV-2 infection or an uninfected control (not recorded which).

This clonotype was observed at least ten times. The V and J genes are TRBV5-4 and TRBJ2-1; the D gene is possibly TRBD1 (7 bases). The CDR3 has 16 amino acids. From germline, CDR1 is SGHNT and CDR2 YYREEE (reference sequence). Trimming left V 4 bases short and J 3 bases short, with 17 bases between. The CDR3 region is CASSLRTGGDYNEQFF. The CDR3 DNA is TGTGCCAGCAGCCTAAGGACAGGCGGGGACTACAATGAGCAGTTCTTC.

V usage is TRBV7-2 and J usage is TRBJ2-7; possible D gene TRBD2, 6 bases. The ends were cut back, 1 base at V and 9 bases at J, with 16 bases in the middle. The germline gives CDR1 SGHTA, CDR2 FQGNSA. This CDR3 spans 14 amino acids. As DNA, the CDR3 is TGTGCCAGCAGCTTAGGCGGGGTTTCGGTAAGGCAGTACTTC. Its translation is CASSLGGVSVRQYF.

This clonotype appeared a few times. The J gene is TRBJ2-5, the V gene TRBV7-2, with D perhaps given as TRBD1 or TRBD2 (6 bases each). V gave up 3 bases and J gave up 5 bases, with 16 bases separating them. CDR1 and CDR2 (germline): SGHTA, FQGNSA. The CDR3 has 15 residues. CDR3 sequence reads: CASSFLRGGSETQYF. The DNA for the CDR3 is TGTGCCAGCAGCTTCTTACGAGGGGGGAGCGAGACCCAGTACTTC. The whole variable domain, remainder taken from reference TRBV7-2 and TRBJ2-5, is GAGVSQSPSNKVTEKGKDVELRCDPISGHTALYWYRQSLGQGLEFLIYFQGNSAPDKSGLPSDRFSAERTGGSVSTLTIQRTQQEDSAVYLCASSFLRGGSETQYFGPGTRLLVL.

The chain is built from TRBV24-1 and TRBJ2-3; 7 nucleotides match TRBD1. Germline CDR1 and CDR2: KGHDR and SFDVKD. The ends lost 9 bases at V and 6 bases at J; junction bases unmatched: 2. The CDR3 contains 11 residues. CDR3 sequence (DNA): TGTGCCACCGGCAGGGGGGATACGCAGTATTTT. Translation gives CATGRGDTQYF.

Here the CDR3 DNA reads TGCGCCAGCAGCTTGGCAGAAATGGGCGGGCATAATGAAAAACTGTTTTTT. It is translated as CASSLAEMGGHNEKLFF. The chain combines TRBV5-1 with TRBJ1-4; D remains ambiguous. The CDR3 spans 17 residues. V lost 0 bases to trimming and J lost 4 bases, with 16 bases between them. Looked up from germline, CDR1 is SGHRS and CDR2 is YFSETQ.